The 14 T cell receptor beta chains below were found in one sample sequenced in a study of early T cells in non-severe SARS-CoV-2 infection. TCRdb analysed the 5' RACE reads with MiXCR anew, one entry per CDR3 protein. The sample shows about 35,000 distinct CDR3 sequences, 5.9% of them seen only once. The sample consisted of whole blood. Receptor source: an adult who was a healthcare worker with PCR-confirmed SARS-CoV-2 infection or an uninfected control (not recorded which).

J is TRBJ1-5 and V is TRBV3-1; D call uncertain. This CDR3 spans 15 amino acids. Germline assignment: CDR1 LGHDT and CDR2 YNNKEL (reference sequence). The V end was cut by 1 base, the J end by 2 bases, with 9 bases between. CDR3 bases: TGTGCCAGCAGCCAAGGGCGAGGGCGCAATCAGCCCCAGCATTTT. Translated, it gives CASSQGRGRNQPQHF.

Many counts were recorded for this clonotype. The CDR3 here is CASSQDRPTDTQYF. The CDR3 DNA reads TGTGCCAGCAGTCAAGACCGACCGACAGATACGCAGTATTTT. V usage is TRBV28 and J usage is TRBJ2-3; D remains ambiguous. Trimming removed 5 bases at V and 3 bases at J, with 12 bases between. This CDR3 comprises 14 residues. Germline V gene sequence: CDR1 MDHEN, CDR2 SYDVKM.

This clonotype was seen ten or more times. This chain joins TRBV5-5 and TRBJ2-7, with 7 bases fitting TRBD2. This CDR3 spans 15 amino acids. CDR1 and CDR2 from the germline V gene are SGHKS and YYEKEE (reference sequence). V lost 0 bases, J lost 3 bases, and 6 bases stayed unmatched. The CDR3 DNA follows: TGTGCCAGCAGCTTGGATAGCGCGGGAGTCTACGAGCAGTACTTC. Translated: CASSLDSAGVYEQYF.

This clonotype was seen at least ten times. The chain has TRBV19 and TRBJ2-6; unclear D gene. In germline, CDR1 is LNHDA, CDR2 SQIVND (reference sequence). The CDR3 totals 15 residues. Trimming left V 5 bases short and J 0 bases short, with 8 bases between. CDR3 DNA: TGTGCCAGTAGTTCCGTGGACTCTGGGGCCAACGTCCTGACTTTC. It is translated as CASSSVDSGANVLTF.

A remark on this clonotype: A much bigger clone sits one base away, suggesting this may be a read error. The rearrangement links TRBV27 to TRBJ2-1; D uncertain. Germline V gene data show CDR1 as MNHEY and CDR2 as SMNVEV (reference sequence). Trimming pared 11 bases from V and 13 bases from J, leaving 18 bases between. This CDR3 is built from 11 residues. Here the CDR3 DNA reads TGTGCCCCCCTGGAATCCGGAGATCAGTTCTTC. Translated: CAPLESGDQFF.

This clonotype was picked up many times. The V call is TRBV7-6, the J call TRBJ2-1; the D gene is possibly TRBD2 (6 bases). Between the trimmed V and J ends, which lost 3 bases and 2 bases, there was a span of 11 bases. Germline V gene data show CDR1 as SGHVS and CDR2 as FNYEAQ. The CDR3 totals 15 residues. The CDR3 nucleotides read TGTGCCAGCAGCTTCGCGGGGCCGACCTACAATGAGCAGTTCTTC. This gives the protein CASSFAGPTYNEQFF.

The chain couples TRBV29-1 to TRBJ2-5; D is uncertain. Germline values: CDR1 SQVTM, CDR2 ANQGSEA. Deletions cut 4 bases from V and 4 bases from J, with 10 bases between. CDR3 length: 12 residues. Written as DNA, the CDR3 is TGCAGCGTTGCGACTTCTCTAGAGACCCAGTACTTC. Translated: CSVATSLETQYF.

This clonotype ranks as medium-sized (0.01 to 0.1%). The chain joins TRBV20-1 to TRBJ1-4; D uncertain. With 0 bases removed from V and 5 bases from J, the gap between germline ends came to 7 bases. The length of the CDR3 is 13 residues. Germline V gene sequence: CDR1 DFQATT, CDR2 SNEGSKA (reference sequence). CDR3 DNA sequence: TGCAGTGCTAGAGATCTAGAAAATGAAAAACTGTTTTTT. It encodes CSARDLENEKLFF.

This clonotype was detected ten times or more. This sequence joins TRBV20-1 and TRBJ2-5, with 9 bases identical to TRBD1. This CDR3 spans 14 amino acids. V shed 5 bases and J 5 bases; nucleotides not matched to a gene: 9. CDR1 and CDR2 (germline): DFQATT, SNEGSKA (reference sequence). The CDR3 spells CSASGTGTWETQYF. The CDR3 DNA follows: TGCAGTGCTTCCGGGACAGGGACTTGGGAGACCCAGTACTTC.

There are many counts of this clonotype. The rearrangement uses TRBV30 and TRBJ2-1, with 8 bases matching TRBD1. The germline gives CDR1 GTSNPN, CDR2 SVGIG (reference sequence). J gave up 4 bases and V 6 bases, and 8 bases lay outside the gene matches. The CDR3 is 14 residues long. The CDR3 nucleotides are TGTGCCTGCCCCGCCCGGGACAGGTACAATGAGCAGTTCTTC. Amino acid sequence: CACPARDRYNEQFF.

There are many counts of this clonotype. The V and J genes are TRBV29-1 and TRBJ2-5; possibly TRBD1 or TRBD2 for D (5 bases each). V was cut by 4 bases and J by 1 base, with 16 bases left in between. This CDR3 spans 15 amino acids. Per germline, CDR1 SQVTM and CDR2 ANQGSEA. The CDR3 here is CSVALPGRLQETQYF. The CDR3 DNA reads as TGCAGCGTTGCCCTACCGGGACGGCTCCAAGAGACCCAGTACTTC.

This rearrangement joins TRBV10-3 to TRBJ2-5; 12 bases align to TRBD1. The ends lost 6 bases at V and 5 bases at J; junction bases unmatched: 4. The CDR3 runs to 14 residues. The germline V gene has CDR1 ENHRY and CDR2 SYGVKD. Here the CDR3 reads CAISGDRGLETQYF. The CDR3 nucleotides are TGTGCCATCAGCGGGGACAGGGGGCTGGAGACCCAGTACTTC.

In its sample, this clonotype was seen many times. The J gene is TRBJ1-1, the V gene TRBV12-3 or TRBV12-4, with D unresolved. CDR3 length: 12 amino acids. Trimming took 4 bases from V and 11 from J, leaving 14 bases between them. Here the CDR3 reads CASSSLVSKAFF. In DNA, the CDR3 is TGTGCCAGCAGTTCCCTAGTCTCGAAGGCTTTCTTT.

This clonotype was seen more than once but under ten times. The chain joins TRBV29-1 to TRBJ2-3; the D is unclear. CDR1 is SQVTM and CDR2 is ANQGSEA in the germline V gene. This CDR3 spans 12 amino acids. Trimming took 3 bases from V and 4 from J, leaving 8 bases between them. The CDR3 nucleotides read TGCAGCGTTGACCTAGTGGCAGATACGCAGTATTTT. Its protein is CSVDLVADTQYF.